The subject of this entry is one T cell receptor (beta chain). What it recognizes is unknown. V was cut by 5 bases and J by 2 bases, with 16 bases left in between. CDR3 length equals 15 residues. This sample stems from a study of T cells in Graves' hyperthyroidism and ophthalmopathy. The study, taken as a whole, reports: The model identified upcoming ophthalmopathy a median 6.5 months ahead of onset.

Using RNA transcripts as the source, TCR beta CDR3 regions were amplified. HTBI primers were used for first-round RT-PCR of the TCR CDR3. TCRdb called the multiplex PCR reads again in MiXCR, with one record for every CDR3 protein. The sample has hundreds of thousands of distinct CDR3 sequences, 25% seen once. This clonotype originated in a man aged 35-49 years with Graves' hyperthyroidism that later progressed to Graves' ophthalmopathy. The material sequenced was blood. The chain employs TRBV12-3 or TRBV12-4 and TRBJ2-7; no firm D call. CDR3 residues: CASSPGRNLAYEQYF. The CDR3 DNA reads as TGTGCCAGCAGTCCAGGACGCAACCTCGCCTACGAGCAGTACTTC.